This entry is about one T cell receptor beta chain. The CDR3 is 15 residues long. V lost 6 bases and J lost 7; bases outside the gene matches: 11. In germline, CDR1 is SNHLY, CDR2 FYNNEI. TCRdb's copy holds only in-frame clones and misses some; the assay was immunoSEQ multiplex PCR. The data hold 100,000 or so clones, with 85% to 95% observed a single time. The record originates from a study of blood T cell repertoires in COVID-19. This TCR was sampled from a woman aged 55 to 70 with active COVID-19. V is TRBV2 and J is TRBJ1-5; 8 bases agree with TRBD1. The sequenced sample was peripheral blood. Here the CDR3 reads CASSLGNRGNQPQHF. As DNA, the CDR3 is TGTGCCAGCAGCCTCGGAAACAGGGGGAACCAGCCCCAGCATTTT.